The sequence of this T cell receptor (beta chain) was determined in a study of T cells in Graves' hyperthyroidism and ophthalmopathy. About the research overall: At initial diagnosis, before any treatment had begun, peripheral blood was obtained. The study's findings and limits: Also found in blood were most expanded thyroid clonotypes above 0.001. Stable hyperthyroidism was told apart from ophthalmopathy by a model built on 13 V-J features.

Authors of the study amplified TCR beta CDR3 regions from RNA transcripts. In the first-round RT-PCR of the TCR CDR3, the HTBI primer set was used. TCRdb re-called the multiplex PCR reads through MiXCR, storing one row per CDR3 protein. The sample lists 600,000 to 700,000 distinct CDR3 sequences, roughly 14% occurring once. This clonotype has a count of ten or more. The antigen remains undetermined. The CDR3 consists of 11 residues. Per the germline V gene, CDR1 is MDHEN and CDR2 is SYDVKM. V shed 10 bases and J shed 4 bases, with 10 bases lying between them. The source of this sequence is a woman aged 35 to 49 with Graves' ophthalmopathy. This chain connects TRBV28 to TRBJ1-1; maybe TRBD1 (6 bases). Sequencing was carried out using blood. The CDR3 region is CATGARTEAFF. CDR3 in DNA: TGTGCCACGGGGGCGCGCACTGAAGCTTTCTTT.